This T cell receptor beta chain was retrieved from a study of early T cells in non-severe SARS-CoV-2 infection. Across the study: Sequencing input comprised bulk RNA from unsorted whole blood; chain pairing was not available. Findings and caveats of the study: VDJdb matching favored anti-spike CD8 responses, missing private and CD4 specificities.

Remarks on this clonotype: The antigen is undetermined.

The V segment lost 5 bases and the J segment 6 bases; nucleotides outside the gene matches: 8. Germline loops: CDR1 WSHSY, CDR2 SAAADI. CDR3 length: 14 residues. Unique molecular identifiers were affixed to single, distinct cDNA molecules. Using its own MiXCR run on the 5' RACE reads, TCRdb lists one record per CDR3 protein. The sample holds 75,000 or so distinct CDR3 sequences, 12% seen once. The material sequenced was whole blood. The sequence came from an adult who was a healthcare worker with PCR-confirmed SARS-CoV-2 infection or an uninfected control (not recorded which). V usage is TRBV10-2 and J usage is TRBJ2-3; 7 bases are a match to TRBD2. The CDR3 DNA is TGCGCCAGCAGTCTCACTAGCGTTGGGGATACGCAGTATTTT. It specifies CASSLTSVGDTQYF.